This T cell receptor (beta chain) was recorded in a study of blood T cell repertoires in COVID-19. Study-wide background: PBMCs, B-cell-depleted T cells, or T cells provided the cDNA or gDNA that made up the material.

As originally analysed: Amplification of reference gene primers provided the estimated nucleated cell counts. Clones were sequenced by immunoSEQ multiplex PCR, and TCRdb holds only the in-frame ones, with some missing. The V and J calls and clone size come from that table; D and trimming were worked out from the DNA. The repertoire holds approximately 360,000 clones, with around 87% as singletons. Each participant's cohort was designated according to participant-reported clinical history. The germline V gene has CDR1 SGHRS and CDR2 YFSETQ. Deletions cut 2 bases from V and 5 bases from J, with 11 bases between. The CDR3 extends over 14 amino acids.

The J gene is TRBJ2-1, the V gene TRBV5-1; D possibly corresponds to TRBD2 (5 bases). The TCR sequence derives from a man between 40 and 49 years old in a cohort exposed to, infected with or recovered from COVID-19 (not recorded which). Sequenced sample: PBMCs or T cells enriched from blood (not recorded which). CDR3 residues: CASSFGDYHNEQFF. The DNA for the CDR3 is TGCGCCAGCAGCTTTGGAGACTACCACAATGAGCAGTTCTTC.